The 10 T cell receptor beta chains below come from one sample, sequenced in a study of blood T cell repertoires in COVID-19. This table comes from immunoSEQ multiplex PCR, and its TCRdb copy is limited to in-frame clones, with some not included. Of fewer than 250,000 clones listed, about 88% are singletons. Input material: peripheral blood. The source is a man between 35 and 55 years old with acute or convalescent COVID-19.

The chain recombines TRBV7-8 with TRBJ2-1; 14 positions agree with TRBD2. The ends lost 5 bases at V and 1 base at J; junction bases unmatched: 22. This CDR3 comprises 23 residues. Germline CDR1 and CDR2: SGHVS and FQNEAQ. The CDR3 DNA is TGTGCCAGCAGCCGAAAAGGGCCTTCCACGGGACTAGCGGGAGTGAAGTCCTACAATGAGCAGTTCTTC. Encoded protein: CASSRKGPSTGLAGVKSYNEQFF.

The chain combines TRBV25-1 with TRBJ1-2; TRBD1 might be the D (6 bases). Germline CDR1 reads MGHDK; CDR2 reads SYGVNS. V lost 3 bases, J lost 7 bases, and 21 bases lay in between. The CDR3 runs to 16 residues. As DNA, the CDR3 is TGTGCCAGCAGTGACCCTTCCGGGCCATCCAGGGGTGGCTACACCTTC. It codes for CASSDPSGPSRGGYTF.

The chain couples TRBV3-1 (or the pseudogene TRBV3-2) to TRBJ1-1; D possibly corresponds to TRBD1 (6 bases). V lost 1 base and J lost 5, with 11 bases in between. Germline V gives CDR1 LGHDT, CDR2 YNNKEL (reference sequence). The CDR3 is 14 amino acids. Here the CDR3 DNA reads TGTGCCAGCAGCCAAGTTGGGGGCCGGACTGAAGCTTTCTTT. Amino acid sequence: CASSQVGGRTEAFF.

For this clone: This specimen includes other DNA sequences encoding the same CDR3. The rearrangement links TRBV3-1 (or the pseudogene TRBV3-2) to TRBJ1-5; 7 bases line up with TRBD1. V dropped 4 bases and J dropped 1; count of bases not matched to a gene: 4. Germline V CDR1 and CDR2: LGHDT, YNNKEL (reference sequence). The CDR3 is 15 amino acids. The CDR3 reads CASSLGRGSNQPQHF. The CDR3 coding sequence is TGTGCCAGCAGCCTAGGCAGGGGGAGCAATCAGCCCCAGCATTTT.

V and J are TRBV11-2 and TRBJ2-7; 7 positions match TRBD1. V lost 4 bases, J lost 2 bases, and 2 bases stayed unmatched. CDR1 and CDR2 from the germline V gene are SGHAT and FQNNGV. The CDR3 is made up of 13 amino acids. The CDR3 sequence: CASSWGTAYEQYF. CDR3 DNA: TGTGCCAGCAGCTGGGGGACAGCCTACGAGCAGTACTTC.

This clone has just one count. The genes are TRBV3-1 (or the pseudogene TRBV3-2) and TRBJ2-7; D is undetermined. The CDR3 length is 15 residues. V lost 3 bases, J lost 3 bases, and 15 bases lay in between. Germline CDR1 reads LGHDT; CDR2 reads YNNKEL (reference sequence). The CDR3: CASSQEQSLIYEQYF. In DNA, the CDR3 is TGTGCCAGCAGCCAGGAGCAGTCACTCATCTACGAGCAGTACTTC.

This chain links TRBV18 with TRBJ2-3; TRBD2 might be the D (6 bases). Germline V gives CDR1 KGHSH, CDR2 LQKENI. CDR3 size: 11 residues. Trimming removed 5 bases from V and 6 bases from J, with 6 bases in between. The CDR3 DNA sequence: TGTGCCAGCTCAGCGGGGGATACGCAGTATTTT. It codes for CASSAGDTQYF.

This clone turned up a few times. The chain employs TRBV6-5 and TRBJ2-5; D is possibly TRBD2 (5 bases). This CDR3 region has 14 residues. Germline lookup yields CDR1 MNHEY and CDR2 SVGAGI. V was shortened by 2 bases and J by 2 bases, with 9 bases between the two germline ends. The CDR3 bases are TGTGCCAGCAGTTACCTCGGGGTTCAAGAGACCCAGTACTTC. As protein: CASSYLGVQETQYF.

This chain links TRBV29-1 with TRBJ2-7; 9 nucleotides line up with TRBD1. Germline trimming cut 7 bases from V and 3 bases from J; bases unmatched to any gene: 7. The CDR3 covers 13 residues. Germline CDR1 and CDR2: SQVTM and ANQGSEA. The CDR3 protein is CSARGQGYYEQYF. DNA of the CDR3: TGCAGCGCCCGGGGACAGGGATACTACGAGCAGTACTTC.

The chain employs TRBV6-5 and TRBJ2-7; 8 nucleotides align to TRBD2. Germline V CDR1 and CDR2: MNHEY, SVGAGI. The CDR3 is made up of 16 amino acids. V was clipped by 0 bases and J by 2 bases; unmatched bases: 6. The CDR3 loop is CASSYSLAGTTYEQYF. In DNA, the CDR3 is TGTGCCAGCAGTTACTCTTTAGCGGGGACCACCTACGAGCAGTACTTC.